These 4 T cell receptor beta chains were sequenced from one sample in a study of T cells in Graves' hyperthyroidism and ophthalmopathy. Regions amplified from RNA transcripts were the TCR beta CDR3 regions. A first-round RT-PCR of the TCR CDR3 used the HTBI primer set. Each CDR3 protein gets one entry after TCRdb re-called the multiplex PCR reads with MiXCR. Of around 490,000 distinct CDR3 sequences in the sample, about 20% were seen once. Source material: blood. The receptors come from a man aged 40-55 years with Graves' ophthalmopathy.

Turning to this clonotype: This may come from a read error, since a much larger clone is one base off. The genes are TRBV20-1 and TRBJ2-7; D tentatively fits TRBD1 or TRBD2 (6 bases each). Germline CDR1 DFQATT, CDR2 SNEGSKA (reference sequence). This CDR3 is 13 amino acids long. The CDR3 sequence is CRANQGSGYEQYF. The CDR3, as DNA: TGCAGGGCTAATCAGGGGAGCGGGTACGAGCAGTACTTC.

Here the CDR3 reads CASSRPTSGTTGELFF. The CDR3 DNA follows: TGTGCCAGCAGCCGCCCGACTAGCGGAACCACCGGGGAGCTGTTTTTT. The chain couples TRBV3-2 to TRBJ2-2; whether TRBD2, the table's D call, matches the DNA was not checked. TRBV3-2 is classified as a pseudogene. CDR3 length equals 16 residues.

There are many counts of this clonotype. V and J are TRBV7-9 and TRBJ2-3; D not resolved. Trimming shortened V by 6 bases and J by 0 bases, and 7 bases separated the two germline ends. The germline V gene encodes CDR1 SEHNR and CDR2 FQNEAQ (reference sequence). The length of the CDR3 is 13 residues. CDR3 DNA: TGTGCCAGCAGGGAAGGTAGCACAGATACGCAGTATTTT. It translates to CASREGSTDTQYF.

V usage is TRBV6-1 and J usage is TRBJ2-3; D gene unclear. V dropped 6 bases and J dropped 5 bases, with 12 bases sitting between them. The CDR3 consists of 13 residues. Germline loops: CDR1 MNHNS, CDR2 SASEGT. The CDR3 protein is CASRRRIEDTQYF. As DNA, the CDR3 is TGTGCCAGCAGGAGGCGGATAGAAGATACGCAGTATTTT.